This record covers a single T cell receptor beta chain. These data originate in a study of blood T cell repertoires in COVID-19. Study in general: Samples of COVID-19 (acute and convalescent) were obtained from the United States, Italy and Spain.

Original processing notes: Nucleated cell number was recorded as an estimate derived from reference gene primer amplification. Measured with immunoSEQ multiplex PCR; TCRdb has only the in-frame clones, and not every one. V, J and clone size are those of that table, while D and trimming were read from the DNA. The sample yields about 120,000 clones, approximately 85% seen once. The CDR3 extends over 14 amino acids. V lost 4 bases, J lost 3 bases, and 10 bases lay in between. Germline CDR1 is SEHNR and CDR2 is FQNEAQ (reference sequence). V gene TRBV7-9 combines with J gene TRBJ1-3, with unresolved D. The TCR comes from a woman aged 55-70 years with COVID-19, enrolled during active disease. Specimen: peripheral blood. The DNA for the CDR3 is TGTGCCAGCAGCTGGTCGCCAGGTGGAAACACCATATATTTT. This translates into CASSWSPGGNTIYF.